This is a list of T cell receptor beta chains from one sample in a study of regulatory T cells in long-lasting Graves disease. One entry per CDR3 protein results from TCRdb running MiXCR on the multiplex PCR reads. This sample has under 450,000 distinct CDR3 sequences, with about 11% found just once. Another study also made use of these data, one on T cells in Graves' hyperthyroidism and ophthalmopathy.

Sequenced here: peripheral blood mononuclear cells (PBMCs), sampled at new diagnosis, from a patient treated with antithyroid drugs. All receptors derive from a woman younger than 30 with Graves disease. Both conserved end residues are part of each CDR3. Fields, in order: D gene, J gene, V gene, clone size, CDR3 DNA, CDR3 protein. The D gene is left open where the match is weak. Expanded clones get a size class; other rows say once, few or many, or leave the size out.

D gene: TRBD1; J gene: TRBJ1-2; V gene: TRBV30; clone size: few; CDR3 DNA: TGTGCCTGGAGGGGACAGGGATTTGGCTACACCTTC; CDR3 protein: CAWRGQGFGYTF
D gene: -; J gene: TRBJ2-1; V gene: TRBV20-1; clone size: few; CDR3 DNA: TGCAGTGCTAGAGTTCACCGCCCGAAGAATGAGCAGTTCTTC; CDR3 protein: CSARVHRPKNEQFF
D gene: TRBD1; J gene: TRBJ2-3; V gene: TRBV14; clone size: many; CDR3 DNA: TGTGCCAGCAGCCAAGAGACAGGGGGAACAGATACGCAGTATTTT; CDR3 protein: CASSQETGGTDTQYF
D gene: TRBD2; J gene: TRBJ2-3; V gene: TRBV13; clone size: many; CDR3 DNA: TGTGCCAGCAGCCAGAGGTCCCTCAGCGGGGGCCGACCAACCACAGATACGCAGTATTTT; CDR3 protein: CASSQRSLSGGRPTTDTQYF
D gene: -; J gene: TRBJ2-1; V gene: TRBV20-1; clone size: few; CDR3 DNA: TGCAGTGCTAGAGATTCGATGGGGCAGCAGTTCTTC; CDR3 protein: CSARDSMGQQFF
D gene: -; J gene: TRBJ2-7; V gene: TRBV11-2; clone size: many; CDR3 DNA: TGTGCCAGCAGCCCGACAGGCCTCTCCTACGAGCAGTACTTC; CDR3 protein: CASSPTGLSYEQYF
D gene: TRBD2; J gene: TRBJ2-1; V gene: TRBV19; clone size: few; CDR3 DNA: TGTGCCAGTAGTACCCCCTGGACTAGCGGGAGGGGGAATGAGCAGTTCTTC; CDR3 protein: CASSTPWTSGRGNEQFF
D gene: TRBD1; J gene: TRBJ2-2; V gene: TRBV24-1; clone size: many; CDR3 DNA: TGTGCCACCAAAGGGACAGGGGACACCGGGGAGCTGTTTTTT; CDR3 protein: CATKGTGDTGELFF
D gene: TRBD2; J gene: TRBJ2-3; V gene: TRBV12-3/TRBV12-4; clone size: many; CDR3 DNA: TGTGCCAGCAGTTTAGGTGGCGGGAGGGCCTTTGGAACAGATACGCAGTATTTT; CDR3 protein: CASSLGGGRAFGTDTQYF
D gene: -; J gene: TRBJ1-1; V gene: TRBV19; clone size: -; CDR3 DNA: TGTGCCAGTAGTCTTGGCCCAGGGACCATGAACACTGAAGCTTTCTTT; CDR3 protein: CASSLGPGTMNTEAFF
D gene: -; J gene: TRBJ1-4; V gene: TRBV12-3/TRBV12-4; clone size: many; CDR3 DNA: TGTGCCACCGGGGGGGCCTCCACTAGGGAAAAACTGTTTTTT; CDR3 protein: CATGGASTREKLFF
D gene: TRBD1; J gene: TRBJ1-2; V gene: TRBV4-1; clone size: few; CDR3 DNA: TGCGCCAGCAGCCCCGGGACAGGGGATGGTTATGGCTACACCTTC; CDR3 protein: CASSPGTGDGYGYTF
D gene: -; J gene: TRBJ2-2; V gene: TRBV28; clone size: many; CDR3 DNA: TGTGCCAGCAGTCCACAAGACACCGGGGAGCTGTTTTTT; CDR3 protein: CASSPQDTGELFF